This T cell receptor (beta chain) comes out of a study of T cell responses to AZD1222 COVID-19 vaccine. Study outcomes and limitations: The number of AZD1222 recipients seropositive at baseline was only 5 to 7.

Profiling relied on immunoSEQ multiplex PCR, and the TCRdb table lists in-frame clones only, not all of them. The sample includes 200,000 to 250,000 clones, under 95% of them seen just once. This CDR3 spans 16 amino acids. The V end was cut by 3 bases, the J end by 7 bases, with 18 bases between. Germline assignment: CDR1 MDHEN and CDR2 SYDVKM. With respect to this clone: The antigen is undetermined.

The TCR sequence derives from an adult in good health. The chain couples TRBV28 to TRBJ1-4; TRBD1 is a possible D gene (5 bases). Sequenced here: peripheral blood, sampled on day 0 of MenACWY control vaccination. CDR3 region: CASSLPLTVSGEKLFF. CDR3 bases: TGTGCCAGCAGTTTGCCTTTGACAGTATCGGGTGAAAAACTGTTTTTT. Full variable domain (remainder filled in from reference TRBV28 and TRBJ1-4): DVKVTQSSRYLVKRTGEKVFLECVQDMDHENMFWYRQDPGLGLRLIYFSYDVKMKEKGDIPEGYSVSREKKERFSLILESASTNQTSMYLCASSLPLTVSGEKLFFGSGTQLSVL.